Following are 32 T cell receptor beta chains from one sample sequenced in a study of shared T cell receptors in the human thymus. The assay was immunoSEQ multiplex PCR, and TCRdb's table has in-frame clones only and misses some. In the table there are over 450,000 clones, around three quarters of which are singletons. These data were likewise used in another study, on human thymus T cells.

The sequenced sample consisted of thymocytes. These receptors all stem from a boy under two years old with a congenital heart defect.

The CDR3 is CASSSTSGFYNEQFF. The CDR3 DNA reads as TGTGCCAGCAGTTCAACTAGCGGGTTCTACAATGAGCAGTTCTTC. The chain has TRBV6-5 and TRBJ2-1; 9 nucleotides align to TRBD2. The germline V gene encodes CDR1 MNHEY and CDR2 SVGAGI. The trim removed 4 bases at V and 3 bases at J, leaving 4 bases unmatched. The CDR3 is 15 residues long.

V usage is TRBV2 and J usage is TRBJ1-2, with TRBD1 matching over 10 bases. J gave up 4 bases and V 6 bases, and 8 bases lay outside the gene matches. CDR3 size: 15 residues. CDR1 is SNHLY and CDR2 is FYNNEI in the germline V gene. The CDR3 DNA reads TGTGCCAGCAGGGGGACAGGGGACGGGGTCTATGGCTACACCTTC. Protein product: CASRGTGDGVYGYTF. Variable domain in full (rest from reference TRBV2 and TRBJ1-2): EPEVTQTPSHQVTQMGQEVILRCVPISNHLYFYWYRQILGQKVEFLVSFYNNEISEKSEIFDDQFSVERPDGSNFTLKIRSTKLEDSAMYFCASRGTGDGVYGYTFGSGTRLTVV.

The J gene is TRBJ2-5, the V gene TRBV19; 8 positions match TRBD2. Germline-derived CDR1 and CDR2 are LNHDA and SQIVND (reference sequence). This CDR3 region has 15 residues. V lost 5 bases and J lost 5; bases outside the gene matches: 10. The CDR3 DNA is TGTGCCAGTAGTGGAGGGACGCGGGGGGCGGAGACCCAGTACTTC. Protein product: CASSGGTRGAETQYF. Filled out from reference TRBV19 and TRBJ2-5, the complete variable domain reads DGGITQSPKYLFRKEGQNVTLSCEQNLNHDAMYWYRQDPGQGLRLIYYSQIVNDFQKGDIAEGYSVSREKKESFPLTVTSAQKNPTAFYLCASSGGTRGAETQYFGPGTRLLVL.

The V call is TRBV29-1, the J call TRBJ2-3, with 11 bases matching TRBD2. The CDR3 is 17 amino acids. J lost 4 bases, V lost 4 bases, and 13 bases had no gene match. The germline gives CDR1 SQVTM, CDR2 ANQGSEA. The CDR3 here is CSVGRRGLADAPDTQYF. Written as DNA, the CDR3 is TGCAGCGTTGGCCGCCGGGGACTAGCGGACGCCCCAGATACGCAGTATTTT.

The chain has TRBV7-9 and TRBJ2-7; tentatively, D is TRBD1 (6 bases). The CDR3 totals 15 residues. Germline lookup yields CDR1 SEHNR and CDR2 FQNEAQ (reference sequence). V lost 5 bases and J 5 bases, leaving 19 bases between the germline ends. Written as DNA, the CDR3 is TGTGCCAGCAGCACCGAGGGCCTGGACAGTCACGAGCAGTACTTC. It specifies CASSTEGLDSHEQYF.

This chain connects TRBV14 to TRBJ2-7; D is unclear. The CDR3 sequence is 16 residues long. V lost 4 bases and J 0 bases, leaving 16 bases between the germline ends. Germline CDR1 SGHDN, CDR2 FVKESK. The CDR3 region is CASSRSTPLSSYEQYF. The CDR3 nucleotides read TGTGCCAGCAGCCGTAGCACCCCGTTGAGCTCCTACGAGCAGTACTTC.

V and J are TRBV7-3 and TRBJ2-7; 7 nucleotides align to TRBD2. The CDR3 spans 14 residues. Trimming at V came to 2 bases and at J to 0 bases, leaving 1 base not matched to a gene. Germline CDR1 is SGHTA and CDR2 is FQGTGA. CDR3 sequence reads: CASSLGRGSYEQYF. The CDR3 nucleotides are TGTGCCAGCAGCTTAGGGAGGGGCTCCTACGAGCAGTACTTC.

V and J are TRBV4-3 and TRBJ2-5, with TRBD2 matching 11 bases. V shed 1 base, J shed 4 bases, and the junction held 8 bases outside the gene matches. Germline V gene sequence: CDR1 LGHNA, CDR2 YSLEER. This CDR3 is 17 amino acids long. CDR3 amino acids: CASSQGIAGGPGETQYF. CDR3 sequence (DNA): TGCGCCAGCAGCCAAGGAATAGCGGGAGGGCCAGGAGAGACCCAGTACTTC.

The CDR3 protein is CASSGDRGRSNEKLFF. DNA of the CDR3: TGTGCCAGCAGTGGGGACAGGGGGCGTTCTAATGAAAAACTGTTTTTT. The chain couples TRBV28 to TRBJ1-4, with 12 bases aligning to TRBD1. This CDR3 spans 16 amino acids. Per germline, CDR1 MDHEN and CDR2 SYDVKM. V gave up 5 bases and J gave up 3 bases; unmatched junction bases: 4.

The chain is built from TRBV7-2 and TRBJ2-7, with 8 bases identical to TRBD2. This CDR3 is 14 amino acids long. With V trimmed by 7 bases and J by 5 bases, 10 bases remained unmatched. Germline V gene sequence: CDR1 SGHTA, CDR2 FQGNSA. CDR3 nucleotides: TGTGCCAGCACCTCGGGGACTAGGGGCCACGAGCAGTACTTC. Its translation is CASTSGTRGHEQYF.

Worth noting for this clone: Other DNA sequences of this sample code for an identical CDR3. The chain combines TRBV7-2 with TRBJ2-7; the match to TRBD1 covers 9 bases. CDR3 size: 14 residues. Trimming removed 5 bases from V and 3 bases from J; junction bases left unmatched: 5. Germline V CDR1 and CDR2: SGHTA, FQGNSA. The CDR3 DNA is TGTGCCAGCAGCCAGGGGACAGGGCTCTACGAGCAGTACTTC. It codes for CASSQGTGLYEQYF.

The chain joins TRBV27 to TRBJ1-5; weak D call: TRBD1 (5 bases). The CDR3 has 13 amino acids. The V end lost 9 bases, the J end lost 1 base, and 10 bases lay between the germline ends. Germline CDR1 and CDR2: MNHEY and SMNVEV (reference sequence). This chain's CDR3 is CASRRQSNQPQHF. Written as DNA, the CDR3 is TGTGCCAGTCGGAGACAGAGCAATCAGCCCCAGCATTTT.

The genes are TRBV27 and TRBJ2-1; D perhaps matches TRBD1 (5 bases). CDR1 and CDR2 (germline): MNHEY, SMNVEV (reference sequence). V shed 5 bases and J shed 8 bases, with 10 bases lying between them. The CDR3 covers 12 residues. CDR3 loop: CASSPRAHEQFF. In DNA, the CDR3 is TGTGCCAGCAGTCCCAGGGCCCATGAGCAGTTCTTC.

V usage is TRBV5-1 and J usage is TRBJ2-1; 11 nucleotides line up with TRBD2. V was pared by 4 bases and J by 7 bases, with 10 bases of the junction left unmatched. Germline CDR1 reads SGHRS; CDR2 reads YFSETQ. The CDR3 runs to 16 residues. CDR3 nucleotide sequence: TGCGCCAGCAGCACCAGGACTAGCGGGCCCCTGAATGAGCAGTTCTTC. Translated: CASSTRTSGPLNEQFF.

This chain joins TRBV6-5 and TRBJ2-2, with D maybe TRBD1 (6 bases). From germline, CDR1 is MNHEY and CDR2 SVGAGI. CDR3 length equals 16 residues. V was clipped by 4 bases and J by 1 base, with 13 bases between them. CDR3 sequence (DNA): TGTGCCAGCAGTTTTTTCTCGGGACAGAACACCGGGGAGCTGTTTTTT. This gives the protein CASSFFSGQNTGELFF.

The V call is TRBV6-5, the J call TRBJ2-7; a weak D match, TRBD2 (6 bases). V was clipped by 6 bases and J by 3 bases, with 15 bases between them. The CDR3 contains 14 residues. Looked up from germline, CDR1 is MNHEY and CDR2 is SVGAGI. Written as DNA, the CDR3 is TGTGCCAGCAGGGCGGGGACGGACCTCTACGAGCAGTACTTC. This sequence encodes CASRAGTDLYEQYF.

The chain has TRBV14 and TRBJ2-3; TRBD2 agrees at 7 bases. Looked up from germline, CDR1 is SGHDN and CDR2 is FVKESK. The V gene end was trimmed by 1 base and the J gene end by 0 bases; junction bases not matched to a gene: 13. CDR3 length: 19 residues. Here the CDR3 reads CASSQAGLAAPLSTDTQYF. CDR3 DNA: TGTGCCAGCAGCCAAGCCGGCCTAGCGGCCCCTCTTAGCACAGATACGCAGTATTTT.

This clone was observed a few times. The rearrangement links TRBV5-6 to TRBJ1-4; tentative D call: TRBD1 (5 bases). CDR1 is SGHDT, CDR2 YYEEEE, per germline. V was trimmed by 3 bases and J by 3 bases, leaving 12 bases between them. The CDR3 spans 15 residues. The CDR3 region is CASSSRGEANEKLFF. The CDR3 DNA follows: TGTGCCAGCAGCTCCCGGGGGGAGGCTAATGAAAAACTGTTTTTT.

The chain is built from TRBV25-1 and TRBJ1-4; D perhaps matches TRBD1 (6 bases). The CDR3 consists of 15 residues. V shed 1 base and J shed 6 bases, with 12 bases lying between them. The germline V gene encodes CDR1 MGHDK and CDR2 SYGVNS. The CDR3 nucleotides read TGTGCCAGCAGTGAATTGGGGGGGGCGGATGAAAAACTGTTTTTT. This codes for CASSELGGADEKLFF. Full variable domain (missing parts from reference TRBV25-1 and TRBJ1-4): EADIYQTPRYLVIGTGKKITLECSQTMGHDKMYWYQQDPGMELHLIHYSYGVNSTEKGDLSSESTVSRIRTEHFPLTLESARPSHTSQYLCASSELGGADEKLFFGSGTQLSVL.

The chain uses TRBV2 and TRBJ2-1; 13 nucleotides match TRBD2. Trimming at V came to 6 bases and at J to 9 bases, leaving 8 bases not matched to a gene. This CDR3 has 15 residues. Germline lookup yields CDR1 SNHLY and CDR2 FYNNEI. The CDR3 loop is CASSRTSGSLGEQFF. In nucleotides, the CDR3 is TGTGCCAGCAGCCGGACTAGCGGGAGTTTGGGTGAGCAGTTCTTC.

This rearrangement joins TRBV5-6 to TRBJ2-1; possibly TRBD2 for D (5 bases). The CDR3 has 12 amino acids. Germline CDR1 is SGHDT and CDR2 is YYEEEE. V lost 4 bases and J 9 bases, leaving 11 bases between the germline ends. CDR3 coding DNA: TGTGCCAGCAGCCTCCGAGGAGGTGAGCAGTTCTTC. It encodes CASSLRGGEQFF.

Worth noting for this clone: Relative to the germline gene, one junction end is altered; a read error may explain this. V gene TRBV7-7 combines with J gene TRBJ2-2; D remains unclear. This CDR3 comprises 13 residues. CDR1 is SSHAT, CDR2 FNYEAQ, per germline (reference sequence). CDR3 coding DNA: TGTGCTAGCAGCTTAACTCGGACCGGGGAGCTGTTTTTT. It yields the protein CASSLTRTGELFF.

The chain joins TRBV4-3 to TRBJ2-1; D is ambiguous. Germline lookup yields CDR1 LGHNA and CDR2 YSLEER. V was clipped by 0 bases and J by 10 bases, with 16 bases between them. This CDR3 spans 15 amino acids. CDR3 nucleotide sequence: TGCGCCAGCAGCCAAGATCGTGGAGCCTTGCCGGAGCAGTTCTTC. Protein sequence: CASSQDRGALPEQFF.

The gene calls are TRBV5-1 and TRBJ1-1; 9 bases fit TRBD1. Germline CDR1 and CDR2: SGHRS and YFSETQ. The length of the CDR3 is 13 residues. With 5 bases clipped from V and 4 bases from J, the junction kept 3 bases outside the gene matches. This CDR3 is CASSPDRGTEAFF. The CDR3 nucleotides are TGCGCCAGCAGTCCGGACAGGGGCACTGAAGCTTTCTTT.

The J gene is TRBJ1-1, the V gene TRBV7-9, with TRBD1 as a possible D gene (5 bases). This CDR3 comprises 13 residues. In germline, CDR1 is SEHNR, CDR2 FQNEAQ (reference sequence). V shed 3 bases and J shed 6 bases, with 11 bases lying between them. The CDR3 DNA follows: TGTGCCAGCAGCTTTCGGCCGGGGGCTGAAGCTTTCTTT. As protein: CASSFRPGAEAFF.

This rearrangement joins TRBV2 to TRBJ2-7; 10 bases align to TRBD2. Germline V gene data show CDR1 as SNHLY and CDR2 as FYNNEI. The J segment lost 3 bases and the V segment lost 2 bases, leaving 10 bases of the junction unmatched. The CDR3 is made up of 17 amino acids. CDR3 amino acids: CASSESGREAGGYEQYF. In nucleotides, the CDR3 is TGTGCCAGCAGTGAAAGCGGGAGGGAGGCTGGAGGCTACGAGCAGTACTTC.

The count of this clone is one. This chain links TRBV7-6 with TRBJ2-3; maybe TRBD1 (6 bases). Germline values: CDR1 SGHVS, CDR2 FNYEAQ. Between the trimmed V and J ends, which lost 2 bases and 5 bases, there was a span of 14 bases. This CDR3 has 15 amino acids. The CDR3 nucleotides are TGTGCCAGCAGCTTATGGGGCAGGGGAGAAGATACGCAGTATTTT. Its translation is CASSLWGRGEDTQYF. The full variable domain, with the rest looked up from reference TRBV7-6 and TRBJ2-3, is GAGVSQSPRYKVTKRGQDVALRCDPISGHVSLYWYRQALGQGPEFLTYFNYEAQQDKSGLPNDRFSAERPEGSISTLTIQRTEQRDSAMYRCASSLWGRGEDTQYFGPGTRLTVL.

This chain connects TRBV6-6 to TRBJ2-7; TRBD2 matches at 8 bases. This CDR3 contains 15 residues. After removal of 7 bases from V and 4 bases from J, the junction contained 12 bases not matched to a gene. Per the germline V gene, CDR1 is MNHNY and CDR2 is SVGAGI (reference sequence). The DNA for the CDR3 is TGTGCCAGCATTCAAAAAAGCGGGAGTGTTTACGAGCAGTACTTC. This encodes CASIQKSGSVYEQYF.

V usage is TRBV2 and J usage is TRBJ2-4, with 10 bases matching TRBD2. With 3 bases clipped from V and 0 bases from J, the junction kept 8 bases outside the gene matches. Germline CDR1 reads SNHLY; CDR2 reads FYNNEI. The CDR3 covers 18 residues. CDR3 protein: CASSDGSGRKGAKNIQYF. In DNA form, the CDR3 reads TGTGCCAGCAGTGATGGTAGCGGGAGGAAGGGAGCCAAAAACATTCAGTACTTC.

The gene calls are TRBV27 and TRBJ1-2, with TRBD1 matching 10 bases. V lost 6 bases and J lost 8; bases outside the gene matches: 9. From germline, CDR1 is MNHEY and CDR2 SMNVEV (reference sequence). This CDR3 spans 14 amino acids. The DNA of the CDR3 is TGTGCCAGCAGCAGGGGGACAGGGGCCTTCGGCTACACCTTC. Amino acids: CASSRGTGAFGYTF.

CDR3 residues: CAWNRLGSGGPGTEAFF. In DNA, the CDR3 is TGTGCCTGGAATCGCTTGGGCAGCGGTGGGCCGGGCACTGAAGCTTTCTTT. The rearrangement joins TRBV30 to TRBJ1-1, with D hard to call. V lost 4 bases to trimming and J lost 4 bases, with 25 bases between them. The CDR3 sequence is 17 residues long. Per the germline V gene, CDR1 is GTSNPN and CDR2 is SVGIG (reference sequence). Using reference TRBV30 and TRBJ1-1 for the parts outside the CDR3, the full variable domain is SQTIHQWPATLVQPVGSPLSLECTVEGTSNPNLYWYRQAAGRGLQLLFYSVGIGQISSEVPQNLSASRPQDRQFILSSKKLLLSDSGFYLCAWNRLGSGGPGTEAFFGQGTRLTVV.

The chain joins TRBV28 to TRBJ2-7; D may be TRBD2 (6 bases). V lost 5 bases and J lost 3, with 17 bases in between. Looked up from germline, CDR1 is MDHEN and CDR2 is SYDVKM. The CDR3 has 15 amino acids. The CDR3 spells CASSPPSSEYYEQYF. For the CDR3, the DNA is TGTGCCAGCAGTCCCCCGTCTAGCGAATACTACGAGCAGTACTTC.